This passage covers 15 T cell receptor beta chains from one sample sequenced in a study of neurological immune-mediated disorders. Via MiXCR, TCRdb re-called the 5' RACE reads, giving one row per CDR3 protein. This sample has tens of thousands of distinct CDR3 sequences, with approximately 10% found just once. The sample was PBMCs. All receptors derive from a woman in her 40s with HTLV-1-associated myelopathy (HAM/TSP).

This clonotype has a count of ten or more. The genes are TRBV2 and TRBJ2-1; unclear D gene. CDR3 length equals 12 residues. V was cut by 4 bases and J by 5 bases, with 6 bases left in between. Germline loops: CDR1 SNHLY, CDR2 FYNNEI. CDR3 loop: CASSVSDNEQFF. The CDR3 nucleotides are TGTGCCAGCAGTGTGTCCGACAATGAGCAGTTCTTC.

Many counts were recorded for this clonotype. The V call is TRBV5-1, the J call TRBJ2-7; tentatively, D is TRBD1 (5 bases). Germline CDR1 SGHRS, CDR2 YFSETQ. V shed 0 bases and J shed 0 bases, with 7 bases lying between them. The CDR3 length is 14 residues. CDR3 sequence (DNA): TGCGCCAGCAGCTTGGCAGGGTTCTCCTACGAGCAGTACTTC. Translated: CASSLAGFSYEQYF.

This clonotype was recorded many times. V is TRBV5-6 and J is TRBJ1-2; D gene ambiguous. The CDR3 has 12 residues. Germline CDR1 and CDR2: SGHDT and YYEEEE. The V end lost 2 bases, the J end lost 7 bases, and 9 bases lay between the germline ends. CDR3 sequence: CASSFEGCGYTF. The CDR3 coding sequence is TGTGCCAGCAGCTTCGAGGGCTGTGGCTACACCTTC.

CDR3 in DNA: TGCGCCAGCAGCTTGAGCACAGGGGGCTACGAGCAGTACTTC. Encoded protein: CASSLSTGGYEQYF. The chain has TRBV5-1 and TRBJ2-7; 8 positions match TRBD1. The CDR3 runs to 14 residues. The ends lost 1 base at V and 3 bases at J; junction bases unmatched: 3. Germline V CDR1 and CDR2: SGHRS, YFSETQ.

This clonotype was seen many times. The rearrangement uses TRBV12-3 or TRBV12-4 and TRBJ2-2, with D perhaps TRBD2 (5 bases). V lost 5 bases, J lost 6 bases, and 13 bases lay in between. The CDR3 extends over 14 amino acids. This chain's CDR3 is CASSAKGVAGELFF. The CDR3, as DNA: TGTGCCAGCAGTGCCAAGGGAGTGGCCGGGGAGCTGTTTTTT.

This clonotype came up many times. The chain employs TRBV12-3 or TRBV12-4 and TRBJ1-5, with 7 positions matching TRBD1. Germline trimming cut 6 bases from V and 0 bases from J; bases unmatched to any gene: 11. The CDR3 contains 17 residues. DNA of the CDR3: TGTGCCAGCAGCCCAACCGGGACAGCTTATAGCAATCAGCCCCAGCATTTT. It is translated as CASSPTGTAYSNQPQHF.

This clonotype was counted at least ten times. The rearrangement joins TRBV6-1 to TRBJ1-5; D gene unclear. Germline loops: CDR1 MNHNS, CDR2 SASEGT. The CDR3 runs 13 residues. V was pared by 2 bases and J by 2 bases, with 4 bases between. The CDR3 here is CASSERGNQPQHF. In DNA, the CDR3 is TGTGCCAGCAGTGAAAGAGGCAATCAGCCCCAGCATTTT.

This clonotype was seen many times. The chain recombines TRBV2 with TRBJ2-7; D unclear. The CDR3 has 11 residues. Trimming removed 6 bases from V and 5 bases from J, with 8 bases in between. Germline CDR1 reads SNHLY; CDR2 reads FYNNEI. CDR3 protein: CASSRVDEQYF. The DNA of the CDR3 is TGTGCCAGCAGCCGGGTGGACGAGCAGTACTTC.

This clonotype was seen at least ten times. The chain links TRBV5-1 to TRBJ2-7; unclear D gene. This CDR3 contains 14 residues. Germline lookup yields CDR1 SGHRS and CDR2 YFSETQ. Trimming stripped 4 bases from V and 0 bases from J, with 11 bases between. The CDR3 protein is CASSPEMSSYEQYF. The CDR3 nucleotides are TGCGCCAGCAGCCCCGAGATGAGCTCCTACGAGCAGTACTTC.

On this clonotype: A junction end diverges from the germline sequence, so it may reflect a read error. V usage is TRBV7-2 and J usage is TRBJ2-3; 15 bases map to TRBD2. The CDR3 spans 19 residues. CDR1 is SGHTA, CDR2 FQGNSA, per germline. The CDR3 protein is CAISLTWTSGGARTDTQYF. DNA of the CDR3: TGTGCCATCAGCTTAACCTGGACTAGCGGGGGGGCCCGCACAGATACGCAGTATTTT. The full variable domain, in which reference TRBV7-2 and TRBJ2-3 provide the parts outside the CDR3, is GAGVSQSPSNKVTEKGKDVELRCDPISGHTALYWYRQSLGQGLEFLIYFQGNSAPDKSGLPSDRFSAERTGGSVSTLTIQRTQQEDSAVYLCAISLTWTSGGARTDTQYFGPGTRLTVL.

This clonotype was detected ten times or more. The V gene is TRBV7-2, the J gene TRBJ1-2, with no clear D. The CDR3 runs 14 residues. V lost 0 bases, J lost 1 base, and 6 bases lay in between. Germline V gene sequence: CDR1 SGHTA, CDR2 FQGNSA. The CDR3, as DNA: TGTGCCAGCAGCTTAGCGAGCCTTAACTATGGCTACACCTTC. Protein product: CASSLASLNYGYTF.

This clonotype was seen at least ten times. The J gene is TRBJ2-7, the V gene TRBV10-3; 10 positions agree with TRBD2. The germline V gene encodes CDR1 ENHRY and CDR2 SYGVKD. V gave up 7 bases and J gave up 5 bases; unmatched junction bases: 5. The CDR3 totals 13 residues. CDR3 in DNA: TGTGCCATCAATCAACTAGCGGGGAACGAGCAGTACTTC. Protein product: CAINQLAGNEQYF.

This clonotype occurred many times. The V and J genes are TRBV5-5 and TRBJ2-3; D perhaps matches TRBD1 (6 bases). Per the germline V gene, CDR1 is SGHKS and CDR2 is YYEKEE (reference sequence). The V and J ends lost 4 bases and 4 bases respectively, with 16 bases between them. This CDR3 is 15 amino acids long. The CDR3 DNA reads TGTGCCAGCAGCAACTCCGGGACAAACGCAGATACGCAGTATTTT. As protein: CASSNSGTNADTQYF.

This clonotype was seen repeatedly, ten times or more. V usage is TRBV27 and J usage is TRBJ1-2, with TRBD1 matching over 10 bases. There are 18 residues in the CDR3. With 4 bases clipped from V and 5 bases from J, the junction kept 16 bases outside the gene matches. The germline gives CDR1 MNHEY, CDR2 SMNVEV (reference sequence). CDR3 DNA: TGTGCCAGCAGTTCTAGAGACCGGGACAGGGGACACCCTTATGGCTACACCTTC. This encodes CASSSRDRDRGHPYGYTF.

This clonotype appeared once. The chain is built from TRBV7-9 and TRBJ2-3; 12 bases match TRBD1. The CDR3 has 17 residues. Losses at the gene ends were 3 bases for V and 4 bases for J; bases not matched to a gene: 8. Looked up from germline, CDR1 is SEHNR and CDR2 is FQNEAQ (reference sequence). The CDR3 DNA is TGTGCCAGCAGCTTCACACCGGGACAGGGGGCATCAGATACGCAGTATTTT. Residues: CASSFTPGQGASDTQYF.